The 5 T cell receptor beta chains in this list originate from one sample, sequenced in a study of T cells in Graves' hyperthyroidism and ophthalmopathy. Amplified TCR beta CDR3 regions derived from RNA transcripts. The HTBI set primed first-round TCR CDR3 RT-PCR. TCRdb called the multiplex PCR reads again in MiXCR, with one record for every CDR3 protein. Of about 420,000 distinct CDR3 sequences in the sample, roughly 13% were seen once. The sequencing sample was made of blood. The receptors here all came from a woman aged 18-29 years with Graves' hyperthyroidism.

The sample holds many counts of this clonotype. V and J are TRBV30 and TRBJ1-3; D gene uncertain. Germline CDR1 is GTSNPN and CDR2 is SVGIG (reference sequence). This CDR3 spans 13 amino acids. The V end was cut by 0 bases, the J end by 2 bases, with 5 bases between. The CDR3 DNA sequence: TGTGCCTGGAGTGTGGAGACTGGAAACACCATATATTTT. Its translation: CAWSVETGNTIYF. The whole variable domain, remainder taken from reference TRBV30 and TRBJ1-3, is SQTIHQWPATLVQPVGSPLSLECTVEGTSNPNLYWYRQAAGRGLQLLFYSVGIGQISSEVPQNLSASRPQDRQFILSSKKLLLSDSGFYLCAWSVETGNTIYFGEGSWLTVV.

Here the CDR3 reads CASSLAAYNSPLHF. The CDR3 DNA sequence: TGTGCCAGCAGCTTAGCAGCGTATAATTCACCCCTCCACTTT. The chain recombines TRBV7-9 with TRBJ1-6; no clear D gene. V dropped 0 bases and J dropped 4 bases, with 4 bases sitting between them. CDR1 SEHNR and CDR2 FQNEAQ come from the germline V gene (reference sequence). The CDR3 is 14 amino acids.

There are a few counts of this clonotype. The chain joins TRBV6-2 or TRBV6-3 to TRBJ2-5; D could derive from TRBD1 or TRBD2 (6 bases each). The CDR3 totals 15 residues. CDR1 and CDR2 from the germline V gene are MNHEY and SVGEGT. The V gene lost 7 bases and the J gene lost 2 bases, with 17 bases spanning the gap. CDR3 nucleotide sequence: TGTGCCAGCACTCTTTGGGGGGCCGCTCAAGAGACCCAGTACTTC. Amino acids: CASTLWGAAQETQYF.

This clonotype was counted at least ten times. The chain has TRBV7-2 and TRBJ2-3; D gene ambiguous. The V gene lost 0 bases and the J gene lost 2 bases, with 3 bases spanning the gap. Looked up from germline, CDR1 is SGHTA and CDR2 is FQGNSA. The CDR3 consists of 13 residues. In DNA form, the CDR3 reads TGTGCCAGCAGCTTAGCGGTCACAGATACGCAGTATTTT. This translates into CASSLAVTDTQYF.

This clonotype was counted ten times or more. CDR3: CASSRTSGRESYEQYF. The CDR3 coding sequence is TGTGCCAGCAGTCGGACTAGCGGGAGGGAATCCTACGAGCAGTACTTC. This chain links TRBV6-1 with TRBJ2-7, with TRBD2 matching 15 bases. The germline V gene has CDR1 MNHNS and CDR2 SASEGT. This CDR3 is built from 16 residues. The trim removed 5 bases at V and 1 base at J, leaving 3 bases unmatched.